This T cell receptor beta chain was identified during a study of T cell repertoires in cytomegalovirus infection. Study details: Both a matching HLA type and CMV infection were indicated by public TCR beta signatures.

TCRdb re-called the reads with MiXCR, one entry per CDR3 protein. Seen here are 150,000 to 200,000 distinct CDR3 sequences, approximately 9.6% observed once, and the top ten hold about 4.2%. This clonotype was seen repeatedly, ten times or more. Its antigen remains unidentified. Trimming pared 4 bases from V and 9 bases from J, leaving 17 bases between. The CDR3 covers 14 residues. From germline, CDR1 is KGHDR and CDR2 SFDVKD. Study results and limitations: Within the response measured ex vivo, HLA-C-restricted CMV-specific TCR beta clonotypes were dominant. Pooled public TCR beta family frequency picked out CMV carriers with the relevant HLA.

The chain joins TRBV24-1 to TRBJ1-1; D unresolved. The TCR sequence derives from a human donor in good health (CMV status not recorded). Some clones in this sample may be carry-over from other donors' samples. Sequenced input: PBMCs. The CDR3 nucleotides read TGTGCCACCAGTGAACACGGGCTGAAATATCAAGCTTTCTTT. It specifies CATSEHGLKYQAFF.